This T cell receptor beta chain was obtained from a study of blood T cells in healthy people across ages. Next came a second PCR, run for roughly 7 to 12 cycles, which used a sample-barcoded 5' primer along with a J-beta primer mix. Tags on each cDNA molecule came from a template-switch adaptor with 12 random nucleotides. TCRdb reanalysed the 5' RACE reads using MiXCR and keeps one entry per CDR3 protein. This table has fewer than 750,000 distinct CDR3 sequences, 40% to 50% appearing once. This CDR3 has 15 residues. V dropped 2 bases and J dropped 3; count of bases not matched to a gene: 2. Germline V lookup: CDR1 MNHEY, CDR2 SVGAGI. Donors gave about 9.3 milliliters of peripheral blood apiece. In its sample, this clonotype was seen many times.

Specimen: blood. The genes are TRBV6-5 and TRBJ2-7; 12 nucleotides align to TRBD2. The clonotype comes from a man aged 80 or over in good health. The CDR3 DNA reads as TGTGCCAGCAGTTACCGGACTAGCGGGGTCTACGAGCAGTACTTC. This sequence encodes CASSYRTSGVYEQYF.